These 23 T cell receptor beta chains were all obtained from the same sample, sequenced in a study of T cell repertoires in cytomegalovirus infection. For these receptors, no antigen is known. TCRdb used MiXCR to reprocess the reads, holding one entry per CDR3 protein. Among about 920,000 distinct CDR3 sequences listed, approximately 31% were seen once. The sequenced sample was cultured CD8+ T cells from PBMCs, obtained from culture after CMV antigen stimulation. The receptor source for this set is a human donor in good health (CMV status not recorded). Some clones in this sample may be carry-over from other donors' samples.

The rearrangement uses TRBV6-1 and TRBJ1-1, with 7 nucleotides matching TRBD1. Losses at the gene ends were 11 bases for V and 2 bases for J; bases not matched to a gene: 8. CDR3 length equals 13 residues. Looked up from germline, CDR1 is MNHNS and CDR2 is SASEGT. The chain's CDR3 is CASKRGGNTEAFF. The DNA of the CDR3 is TGTGCCTCCAAGAGAGGGGGCAACACTGAAGCTTTCTTT.

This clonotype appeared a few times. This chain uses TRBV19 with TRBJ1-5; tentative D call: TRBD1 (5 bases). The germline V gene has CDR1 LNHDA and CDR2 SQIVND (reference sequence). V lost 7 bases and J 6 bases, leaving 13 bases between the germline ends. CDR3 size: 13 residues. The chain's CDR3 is CASTNSGAQPQHF. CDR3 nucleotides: TGTGCCAGTACGAATAGCGGGGCTCAGCCCCAGCATTTT.

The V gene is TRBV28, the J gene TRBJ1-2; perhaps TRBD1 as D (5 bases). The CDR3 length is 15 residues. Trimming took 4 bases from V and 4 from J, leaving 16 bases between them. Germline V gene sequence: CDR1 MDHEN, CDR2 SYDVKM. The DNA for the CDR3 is TGTGCCAGCAGTTCCGTGGAAGGGGCGGCCTATGGCTACACCTTC. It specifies CASSSVEGAAYGYTF.

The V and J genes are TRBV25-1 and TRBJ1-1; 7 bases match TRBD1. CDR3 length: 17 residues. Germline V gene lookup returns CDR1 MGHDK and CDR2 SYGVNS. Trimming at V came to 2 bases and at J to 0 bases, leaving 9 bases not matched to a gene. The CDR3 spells CASSEVRGGLVNTEAFF. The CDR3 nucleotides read TGTGCCAGCAGTGAAGTTCGAGGGGGCTTAGTGAACACTGAAGCTTTCTTT.

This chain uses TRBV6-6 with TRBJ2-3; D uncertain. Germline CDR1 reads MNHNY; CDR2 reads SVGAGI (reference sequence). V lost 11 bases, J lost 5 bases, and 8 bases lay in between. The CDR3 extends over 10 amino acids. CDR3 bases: TGTGCCGTTGTGGAAGATACGCAGTATTTT. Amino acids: CAVVEDTQYF.

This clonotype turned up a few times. The CDR3 DNA reads TGTGCCAGCAGCATCGGACTAGCGGGGTTCAGCTCCTACGAGCAGTACGTC. Protein product: CASSIGLAGFSSYEQYV. The chain couples TRBV13 to TRBJ2-7, with 12 bases lining up with TRBD2. The CDR3 totals 17 residues. The germline V gene encodes CDR1 PRHDT and CDR2 FYEKMQ (reference sequence). Trimming removed 5 bases from V and 0 bases from J; junction bases left unmatched: 8.

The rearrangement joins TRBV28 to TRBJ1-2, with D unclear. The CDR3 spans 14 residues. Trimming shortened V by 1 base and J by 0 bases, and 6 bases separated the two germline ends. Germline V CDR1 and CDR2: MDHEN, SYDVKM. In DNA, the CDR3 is TGTGCCAGCAGTTTATACGGAGCTAACTATGGCTACACCTTC. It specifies CASSLYGANYGYTF.

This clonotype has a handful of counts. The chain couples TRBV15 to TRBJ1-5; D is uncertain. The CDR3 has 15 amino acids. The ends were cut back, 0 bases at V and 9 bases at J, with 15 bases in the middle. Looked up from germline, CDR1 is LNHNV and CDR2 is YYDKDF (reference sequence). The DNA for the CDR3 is TGTGCCACCAGCAGAGATAGAGAAGGGCTACGGCCCCAGCATTTT. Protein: CATSRDREGLRPQHF. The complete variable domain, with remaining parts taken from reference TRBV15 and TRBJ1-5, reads DAMVIQNPRYQVTQFGKPVTLSCSQTLNHNVMYWYQQKSSQAPKLLFHYYDKDFNNEADTPDNFQSRRPNTSFCFLDIRSPGLGDTAMYLCATSRDREGLRPQHFGDGTRLSIL.

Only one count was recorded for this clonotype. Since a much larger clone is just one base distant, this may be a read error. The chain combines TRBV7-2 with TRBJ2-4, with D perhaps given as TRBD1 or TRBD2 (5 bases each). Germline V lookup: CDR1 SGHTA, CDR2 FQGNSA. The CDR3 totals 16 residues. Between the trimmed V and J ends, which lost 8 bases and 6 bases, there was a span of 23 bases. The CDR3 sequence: CASGYFRDPPINIQYF. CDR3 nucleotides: TGTGCCAGCGGCTACTTCCGGGACCCCCCTATAAACATTCAGTACTTC.

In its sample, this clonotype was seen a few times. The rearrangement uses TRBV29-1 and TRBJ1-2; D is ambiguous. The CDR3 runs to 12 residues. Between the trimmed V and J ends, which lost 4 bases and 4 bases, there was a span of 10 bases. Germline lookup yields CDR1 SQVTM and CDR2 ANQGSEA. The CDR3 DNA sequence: TGCAGCGTTGCGTCGATGAGCTATGGCTACACCTTC. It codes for CSVASMSYGYTF.

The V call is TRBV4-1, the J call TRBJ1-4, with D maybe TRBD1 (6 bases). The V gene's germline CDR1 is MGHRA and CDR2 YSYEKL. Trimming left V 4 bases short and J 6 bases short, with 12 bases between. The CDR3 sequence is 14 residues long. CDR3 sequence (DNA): TGCGCCAGCAGCCCCGAACAGGGCGATGAAAAACTGTTTTTT. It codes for CASSPEQGDEKLFF.

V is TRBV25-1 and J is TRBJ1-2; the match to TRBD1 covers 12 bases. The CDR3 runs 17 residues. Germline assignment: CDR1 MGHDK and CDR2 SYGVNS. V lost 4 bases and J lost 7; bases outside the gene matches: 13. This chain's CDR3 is CASSALSGTGGSVGYTF. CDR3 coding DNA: TGTGCCAGCAGTGCTCTCTCCGGGACAGGGGGCTCAGTTGGCTACACCTTC.

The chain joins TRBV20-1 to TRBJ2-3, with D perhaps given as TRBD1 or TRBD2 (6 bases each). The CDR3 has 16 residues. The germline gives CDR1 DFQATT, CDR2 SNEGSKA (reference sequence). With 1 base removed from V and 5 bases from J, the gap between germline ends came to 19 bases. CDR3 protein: CSARGVVGGREDTQYF. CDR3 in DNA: TGCAGTGCTAGAGGAGTGGTAGGGGGGCGCGAAGATACGCAGTATTTT.

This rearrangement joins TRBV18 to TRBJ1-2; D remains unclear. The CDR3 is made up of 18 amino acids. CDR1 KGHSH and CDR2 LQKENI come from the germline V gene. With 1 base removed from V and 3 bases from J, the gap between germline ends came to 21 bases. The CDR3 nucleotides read TGTGCCAGCTCACCACGGAGACACTCTTCAACTGGAGACTATGGCTACACCTTC. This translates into CASSPRRHSSTGDYGYTF.

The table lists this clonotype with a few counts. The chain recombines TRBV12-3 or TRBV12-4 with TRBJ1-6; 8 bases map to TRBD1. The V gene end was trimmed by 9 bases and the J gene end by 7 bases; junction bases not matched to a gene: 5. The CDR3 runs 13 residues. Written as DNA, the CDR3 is TGTGCCAGTAACAGGGGGGGGAATTCACCCCTCCACTTT. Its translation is CASNRGGNSPLHF.

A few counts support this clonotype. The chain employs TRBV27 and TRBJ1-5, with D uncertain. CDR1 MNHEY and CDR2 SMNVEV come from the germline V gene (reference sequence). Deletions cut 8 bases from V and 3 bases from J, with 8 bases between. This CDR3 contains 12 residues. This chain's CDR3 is CASATSNQPQHF. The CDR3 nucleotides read TGTGCCAGCGCCACCTCCAATCAGCCCCAGCATTTT.

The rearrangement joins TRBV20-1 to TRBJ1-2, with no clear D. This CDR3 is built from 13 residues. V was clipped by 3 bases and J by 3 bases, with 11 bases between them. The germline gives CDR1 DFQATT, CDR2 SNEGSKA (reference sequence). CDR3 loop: CSARSGRDYGYTF. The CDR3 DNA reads TGCAGTGCTAGGTCGGGGAGGGACTATGGCTACACCTTC.

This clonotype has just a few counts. As DNA, the CDR3 is TGTGCCAGCAGTTCGATCCCGGGGTTAAGGGAAGCTTTCTTT. As protein: CASSSIPGLREAFF. V and J are TRBV12-3 or TRBV12-4 and TRBJ1-1; D is uncertain. The V and J ends lost 4 bases and 8 bases respectively, with 17 bases between them. CDR3 length: 14 amino acids.

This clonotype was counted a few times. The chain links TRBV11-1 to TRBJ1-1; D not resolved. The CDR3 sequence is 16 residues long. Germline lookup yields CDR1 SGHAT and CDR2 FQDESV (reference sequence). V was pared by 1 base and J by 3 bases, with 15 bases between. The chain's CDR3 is CASSLELVGRDTEAFF. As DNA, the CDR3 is TGTGCCAGCAGCTTAGAATTGGTGGGAAGGGACACTGAAGCTTTCTTT.

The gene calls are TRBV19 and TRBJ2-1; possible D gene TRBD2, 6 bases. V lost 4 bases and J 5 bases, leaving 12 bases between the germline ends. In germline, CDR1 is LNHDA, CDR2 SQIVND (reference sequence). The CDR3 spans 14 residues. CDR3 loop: CASSRQGEDNEQFF. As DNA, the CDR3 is TGTGCCAGTAGTAGACAAGGGGAGGACAATGAGCAGTTCTTC.

In nucleotides, the CDR3 is TGTGCCAGCAGTCCCGACCGGGGTCTTGATCCCCAGCATTTT. Residues: CASSPDRGLDPQHF. This chain joins TRBV28 and TRBJ1-5; D gene uncertain. Trimming stripped 5 bases from V and 10 bases from J, with 18 bases between. CDR1 and CDR2 (germline): MDHEN, SYDVKM. CDR3 length: 14 amino acids.

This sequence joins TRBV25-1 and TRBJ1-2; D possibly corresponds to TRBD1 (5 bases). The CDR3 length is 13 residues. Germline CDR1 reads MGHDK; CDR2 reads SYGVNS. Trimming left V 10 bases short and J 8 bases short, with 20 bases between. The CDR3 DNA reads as TGTGCCACCTATTTGGGACCTCACACAGGCTACACCTTC. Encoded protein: CATYLGPHTGYTF.

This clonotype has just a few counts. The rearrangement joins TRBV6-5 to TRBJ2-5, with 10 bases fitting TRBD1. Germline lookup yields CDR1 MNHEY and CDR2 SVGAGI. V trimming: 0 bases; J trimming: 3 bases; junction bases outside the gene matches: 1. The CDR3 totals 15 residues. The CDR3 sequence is CASSYSGTGEETQYF. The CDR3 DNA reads TGTGCCAGCAGTTACTCGGGGACAGGGGAAGAGACCCAGTACTTC.